The T cell receptor beta chain described here comes from a study of cytomegalovirus exposure and HLA in healthy donors. Use of 60 Vbeta and 13 Jbeta primers characterized the PCR. The assay was immunoSEQ multiplex PCR, and TCRdb's table has in-frame clones only and misses some. Among over 150,000 clones listed, 84% were seen once. The table lists this clone with a count of one. The CDR3 extends over 18 amino acids. Per the germline V gene, CDR1 is MDHEN and CDR2 is SYDVKM. V dropped 3 bases and J dropped 2 bases, with 20 bases sitting between them. The sequence derives from a man between 18 and 29 years old in good health and CMV-seronegative. V usage is TRBV28 and J usage is TRBJ1-5; weak D call: TRBD1 (5 bases). Input material: PBMCs. The CDR3 region is CASSFSRVLAPGNQPQHF. As DNA, the CDR3 is TGTGCCAGCAGTTTTTCCAGGGTCTTAGCTCCGGGCAATCAGCCCCAGCATTTT.